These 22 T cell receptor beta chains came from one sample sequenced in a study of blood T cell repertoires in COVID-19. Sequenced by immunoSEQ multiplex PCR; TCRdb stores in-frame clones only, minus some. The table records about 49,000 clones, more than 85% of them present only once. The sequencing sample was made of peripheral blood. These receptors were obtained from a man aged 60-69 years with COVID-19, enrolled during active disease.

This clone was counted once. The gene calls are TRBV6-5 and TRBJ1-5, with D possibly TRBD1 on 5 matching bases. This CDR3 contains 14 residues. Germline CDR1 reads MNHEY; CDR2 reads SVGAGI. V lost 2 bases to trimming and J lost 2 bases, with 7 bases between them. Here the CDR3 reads CASSYRGGNQPQHF. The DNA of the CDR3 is TGTGCCAGCAGTTACAGGGGTGGCAATCAGCCCCAGCATTTT.

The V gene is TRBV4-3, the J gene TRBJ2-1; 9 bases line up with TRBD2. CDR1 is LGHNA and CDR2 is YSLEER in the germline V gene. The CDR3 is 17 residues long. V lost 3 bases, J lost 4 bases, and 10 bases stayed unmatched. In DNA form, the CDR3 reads TGCGCCAGCAGCCAGGATCTCCCTAGCGGGGTTTACAATGAGCAGTTCTTC. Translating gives CASSQDLPSGVYNEQFF.

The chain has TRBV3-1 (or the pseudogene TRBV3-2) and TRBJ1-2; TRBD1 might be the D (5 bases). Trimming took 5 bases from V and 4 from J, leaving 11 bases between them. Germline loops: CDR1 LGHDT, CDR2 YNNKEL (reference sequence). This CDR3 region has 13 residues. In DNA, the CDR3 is TGTGCCAGCAGCAATGGACATTTCTATGGCTACACCTTC. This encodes CASSNGHFYGYTF.

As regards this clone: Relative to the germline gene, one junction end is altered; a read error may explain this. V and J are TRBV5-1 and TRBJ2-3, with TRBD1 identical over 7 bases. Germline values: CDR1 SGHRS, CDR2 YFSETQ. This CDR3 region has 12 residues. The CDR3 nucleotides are TGCGCCAGCAGCGCCTCCCGGGACAGCCGGGATTTT. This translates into CASSASRDSRDF.

CDR3: CASSLTQGAGANVLTF. The CDR3, as DNA: TGTGCCAGCAGCTTAACACAGGGGGCTGGGGCCAACGTCCTGACTTTC. This sequence joins TRBV27 and TRBJ2-6; 8 positions agree with TRBD1. The CDR3 runs 16 residues. V shed 6 bases and J 2 bases; nucleotides not matched to a gene: 6. Germline CDR1 MNHEY, CDR2 SMNVEV (reference sequence).

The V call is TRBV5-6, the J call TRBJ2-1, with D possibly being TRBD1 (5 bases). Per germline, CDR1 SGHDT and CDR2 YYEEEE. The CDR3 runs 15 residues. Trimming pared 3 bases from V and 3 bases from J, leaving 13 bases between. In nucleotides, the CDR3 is TGTGCCAGCAGCTCAAGACAGAAGATCTACAATGAGCAGTTCTTC. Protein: CASSSRQKIYNEQFF. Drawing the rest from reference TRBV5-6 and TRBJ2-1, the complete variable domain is DAGVTQSPTHLIKTRGQQVTLRCSPKSGHDTVSWYQQALGQGPQFIFQYYEEEERQRGNFPDRFSGHQFPNYSSELNVNALLLGDSALYLCASSSRQKIYNEQFFGPGTRLTVL.

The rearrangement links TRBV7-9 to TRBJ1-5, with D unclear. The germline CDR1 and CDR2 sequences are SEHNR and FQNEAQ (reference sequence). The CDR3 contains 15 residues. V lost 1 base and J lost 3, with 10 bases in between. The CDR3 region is CASSLGGGHNQPQHF. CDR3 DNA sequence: TGTGCCAGCAGCTTAGGAGGTGGTCACAATCAGCCCCAGCATTTT.

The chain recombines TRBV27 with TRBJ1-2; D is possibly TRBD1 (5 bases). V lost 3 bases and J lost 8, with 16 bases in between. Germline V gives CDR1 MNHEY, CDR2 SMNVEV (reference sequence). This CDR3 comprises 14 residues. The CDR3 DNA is TGTGCCAGCAGTTTTTCGGGGCGGGGAAGCGGCTACACCTTC. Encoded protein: CASSFSGRGSGYTF.

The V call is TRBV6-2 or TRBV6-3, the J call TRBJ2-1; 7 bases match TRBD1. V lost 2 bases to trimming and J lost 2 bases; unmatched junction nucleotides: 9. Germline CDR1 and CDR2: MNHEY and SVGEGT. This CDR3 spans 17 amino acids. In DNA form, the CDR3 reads TGTGCCAGCAGTTACGGGGCGAGGGGGCCTACCTACAATGAGCAGTTCTTC. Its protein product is CASSYGARGPTYNEQFF.

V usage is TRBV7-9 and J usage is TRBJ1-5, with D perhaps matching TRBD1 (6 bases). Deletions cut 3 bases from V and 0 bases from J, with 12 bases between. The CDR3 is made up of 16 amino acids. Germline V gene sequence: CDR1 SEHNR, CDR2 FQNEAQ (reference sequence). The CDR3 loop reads CASSLSAGDSNQPQHF. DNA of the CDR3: TGTGCCAGCAGCTTGTCGGCAGGGGATAGCAATCAGCCCCAGCATTTT.

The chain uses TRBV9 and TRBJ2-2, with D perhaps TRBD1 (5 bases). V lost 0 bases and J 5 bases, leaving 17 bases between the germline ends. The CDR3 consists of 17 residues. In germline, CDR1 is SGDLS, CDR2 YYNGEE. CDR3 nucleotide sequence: TGTGCCAGCAGCGTAGCTACTTTTGGACAACTAACCGGGGAGCTGTTTTTT. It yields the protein CASSVATFGQLTGELFF.

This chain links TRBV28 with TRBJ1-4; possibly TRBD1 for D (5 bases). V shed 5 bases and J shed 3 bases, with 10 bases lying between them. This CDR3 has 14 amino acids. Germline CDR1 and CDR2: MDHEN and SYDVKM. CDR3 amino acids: CASSPAGANEKLFF. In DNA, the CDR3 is TGTGCCAGCAGTCCTGCGGGGGCTAATGAAAAACTGTTTTTT.

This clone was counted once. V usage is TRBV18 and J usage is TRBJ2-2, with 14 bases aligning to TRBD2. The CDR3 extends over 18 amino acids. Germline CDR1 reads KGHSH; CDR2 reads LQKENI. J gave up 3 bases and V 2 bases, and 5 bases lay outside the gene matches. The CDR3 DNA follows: TGTGCCAGCTCACCAGGGACTAGCGGGAGTTCCCACACCGGGGAGCTGTTTTTT. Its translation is CASSPGTSGSSHTGELFF.

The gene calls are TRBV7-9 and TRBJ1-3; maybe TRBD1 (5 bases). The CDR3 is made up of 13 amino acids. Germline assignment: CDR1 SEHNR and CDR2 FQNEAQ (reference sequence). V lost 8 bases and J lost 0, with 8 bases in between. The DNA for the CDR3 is TGTGCCAGCGGAGGGGCCTCTGGAAACACCATATATTTT. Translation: CASGGASGNTIYF. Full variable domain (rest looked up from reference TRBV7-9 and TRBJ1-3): DTGVSQNPRHKITKRGQNVTFRCDPISEHNRLYWYRQTLGQGPEFLTYFQNEAQLEKSRLLSDRFSAERPKGSFSTLEIQRTEQGDSAMYLCASGGASGNTIYFGEGSWLTVV.

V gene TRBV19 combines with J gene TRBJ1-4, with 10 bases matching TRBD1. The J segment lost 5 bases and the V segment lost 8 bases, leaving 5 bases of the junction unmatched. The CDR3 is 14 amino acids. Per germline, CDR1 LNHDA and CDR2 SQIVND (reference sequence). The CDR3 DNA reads TGTGCCAGTTCTCCGGGACAGGGGAATGAAAAACTGTTTTTT. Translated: CASSPGQGNEKLFF.

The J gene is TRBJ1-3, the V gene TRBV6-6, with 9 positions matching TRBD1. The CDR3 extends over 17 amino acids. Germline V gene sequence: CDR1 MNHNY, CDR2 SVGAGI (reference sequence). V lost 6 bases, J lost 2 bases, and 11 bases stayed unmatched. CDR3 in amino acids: CASSRFWDREPGNTIYF. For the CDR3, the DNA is TGTGCCAGCAGCCGATTCTGGGACAGGGAACCTGGAAACACCATATATTTT.

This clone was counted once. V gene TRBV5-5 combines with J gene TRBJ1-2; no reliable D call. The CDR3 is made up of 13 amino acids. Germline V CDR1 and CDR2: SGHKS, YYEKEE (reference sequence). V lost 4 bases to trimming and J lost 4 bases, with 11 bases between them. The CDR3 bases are TGTGCCAGCAGCCCCCCAGTATCCTATGGCTACACCTTC. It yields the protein CASSPPVSYGYTF.

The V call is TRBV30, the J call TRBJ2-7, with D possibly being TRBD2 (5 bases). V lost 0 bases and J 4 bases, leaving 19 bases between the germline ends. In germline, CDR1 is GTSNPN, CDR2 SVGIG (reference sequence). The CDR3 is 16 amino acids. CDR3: CAWSVFGDRDVYEQYF. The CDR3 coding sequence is TGTGCCTGGAGTGTATTCGGGGATAGAGACGTGTACGAGCAGTACTTC.

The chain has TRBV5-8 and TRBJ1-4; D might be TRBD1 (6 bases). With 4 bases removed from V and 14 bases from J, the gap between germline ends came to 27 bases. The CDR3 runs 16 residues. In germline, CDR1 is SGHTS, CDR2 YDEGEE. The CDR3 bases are TGTGCCAGCAGCCCCCTCACTACAGGGACCGGGACCGGGCTGTTTTTT. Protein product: CASSPLTTGTGTGLFF.

CDR3 loop: CASSYGQGTMNGETQYF. The DNA for the CDR3 is TGCGCCAGCAGCTACGGACAGGGTACCATGAATGGGGAGACCCAGTACTTC. The gene calls are TRBV5-1 and TRBJ2-5; 8 bases map to TRBD1. Germline CDR1 and CDR2: SGHRS and YFSETQ. The CDR3 totals 17 residues. With V trimmed by 3 bases and J by 5 bases, 15 bases remained unmatched.

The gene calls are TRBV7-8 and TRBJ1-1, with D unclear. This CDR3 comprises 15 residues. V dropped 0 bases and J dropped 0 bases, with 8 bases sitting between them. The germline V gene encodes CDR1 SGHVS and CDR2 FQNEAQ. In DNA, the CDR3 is TGTGCCAGCAGCTTAGCCGGTAATATGAACACTGAAGCTTTCTTT. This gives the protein CASSLAGNMNTEAFF.

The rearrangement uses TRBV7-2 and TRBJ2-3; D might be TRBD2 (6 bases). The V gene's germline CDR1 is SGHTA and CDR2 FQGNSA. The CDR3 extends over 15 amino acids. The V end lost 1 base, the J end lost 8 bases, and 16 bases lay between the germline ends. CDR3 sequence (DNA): TGTGCCAGCAGCTTAGACTATGGCGGGATGGGTACGCAGTATTTT. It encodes CASSLDYGGMGTQYF. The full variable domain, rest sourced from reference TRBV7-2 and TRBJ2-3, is GAGVSQSPSNKVTEKGKDVELRCDPISGHTALYWYRQSLGQGLEFLIYFQGNSAPDKSGLPSDRFSAERTGGSVSTLTIQRTQQEDSAVYLCASSLDYGGMGTQYFGPGTRLTVL.